This paragraph reports one T cell receptor beta chain. The data originate from a study of blood T cell repertoires in COVID-19. In the authors' workflow: Amplification from reference gene primers served as the basis for estimated nucleated cell counts. Assay: immunoSEQ multiplex PCR; the TCRdb copy retains only in-frame clones and omits some. That table gives V, J and clone size, and the DNA gave D and trimming. Of approximately 190,000 clones listed, about four fifths are singletons. CDR1 KGHDR and CDR2 SFDVKD come from the germline V gene. The CDR3 contains 18 residues. V lost 0 bases and J lost 6; bases outside the gene matches: 6.

The sample comprised peripheral blood. The chain recombines TRBV24-1 with TRBJ2-1, with 14 bases identical to TRBD2. This clonotype was sampled from a woman in her forties with acute or convalescent COVID-19. The CDR3 bases are TGTGCCACCAGTGATTTGTCCTCGACTAGCGGGAGGGTCAATGAGCAGTTCTTC. Translation: CATSDLSSTSGRVNEQFF.